Reported below is one T cell receptor beta chain. Its antigen is not identified. Germline V gene lookup returns CDR1 SGDLS and CDR2 YYNGEE. The V end lost 3 bases, the J end lost 2 bases, and 10 bases lay between the germline ends. This CDR3 region has 14 residues. It was across several immunoSEQ plates that each subset's genomic DNA was evenly split. The method was immunoSEQ multiplex PCR; TCRdb's version includes in-frame clones alone and lacks a portion of them. The sample has about 2.2 million clones, roughly 95% seen once. Only CD45RO-negative cells positively selected for CCR7 counted as naive CD8 cells, so terminally differentiated effector memory CD45RA+ cells were excluded. Healthy and HIV-negative, the adult donors had no recent acute infections or vaccinations. The data were obtained in a study of shared clonotypes between healthy human individuals. Study-level points and caveats: Clonotypes which were not shared had lower generation probabilities than clonotypes that all four donors shared. Naive subsets generally had larger estimated richness than memory subsets.

Sequencing input: naive CD8+ T cells from PBMCs. The clonotype was recovered from a man aged 18 to 35 in good health. Some clones in this sample may be carry-over from other donors' samples. The chain joins TRBV9 to TRBJ2-3; TRBD1 is a possible D gene (6 bases). As DNA, the CDR3 is TGTGCCAGCAGCGCCCGGGACAACACAGATACGCAGTATTTT. Its translation is CASSARDNTDTQYF.